This T cell receptor beta chain is drawn from a study of blood T cell repertoires in COVID-19. Study-wide background: Sites across the United States, Italy and Spain contributed samples from acute and convalescent COVID-19. Sources were T cells, B-cell-depleted T cells, or PBMCs; the material itself was cDNA or gDNA.

Ends included, the CDR3 has 14 residues. Germline lookup yields CDR1 KGHSH and CDR2 LQKENI. As regards this clone: The limits of the CDR3 on the DNA are not certain, so only TCRdb's listed CDR3 is given.

The assay was immunoSEQ multiplex PCR, and TCRdb's table has in-frame clones only and misses some. The sample records about 270,000 clones, around 81% being singletons. This receptor was taken from a woman between 55 and 75 years old with active or convalescent COVID-19. The chain couples TRBV18 to TRBJ2-1; TRBD2 reflects the table's D call only, with no check against the DNA. The sequencing sample was made of peripheral blood. This CDR3 is CASSPLVAGGSGFF.